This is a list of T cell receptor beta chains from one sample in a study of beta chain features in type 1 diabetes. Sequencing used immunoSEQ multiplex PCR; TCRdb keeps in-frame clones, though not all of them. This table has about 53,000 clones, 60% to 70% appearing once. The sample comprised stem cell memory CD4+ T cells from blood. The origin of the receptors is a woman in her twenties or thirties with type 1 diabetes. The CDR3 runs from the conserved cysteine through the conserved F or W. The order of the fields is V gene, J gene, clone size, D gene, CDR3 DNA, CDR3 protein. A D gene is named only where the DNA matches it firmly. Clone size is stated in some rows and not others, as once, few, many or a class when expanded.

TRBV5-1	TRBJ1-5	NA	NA	TGCGCCAGCAGCTTTGGGCCGAATCAGCCCCAGCATTTT	CASSFGPNQPQHF
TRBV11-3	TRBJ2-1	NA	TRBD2	TGTGCCAGCAGCCTAGCGGAGGACTCCTACAATGAGCAGTTCTTC	CASSLAEDSYNEQFF
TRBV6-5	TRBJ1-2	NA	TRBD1	TGTGCCAGCAGCCCTGACAGGGGCTATGGCTACACCTTC	CASSPDRGYGYTF
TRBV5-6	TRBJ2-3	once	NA	TGTGCCAGCAGCTTGGATCCCCTCACAGATACGCAGTATTTT	CASSLDPLTDTQYF
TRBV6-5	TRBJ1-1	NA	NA	TGTGCCAGCAGTTACAGTCCCGGGGACACTGAAGCTTTCTTT	CASSYSPGDTEAFF
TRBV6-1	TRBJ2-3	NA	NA	TGTGCCAGCAGTGAAGCAGGTCACGGGGATACGCAGTATTTT	CASSEAGHGDTQYF
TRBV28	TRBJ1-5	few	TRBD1	TGTGCCAGCAGTTTACCGACAGGGAACAATCAGCCCCAGCATTTT	CASSLPTGNNQPQHF
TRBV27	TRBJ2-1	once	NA	TGTGCCGTCTCCGGGACTCCCTCCTACAATGAGCAGTTCTTC	CAVSGTPSYNEQFF
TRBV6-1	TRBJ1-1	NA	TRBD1	TGTGCCAGCAGTGAACCGGGACAGGGGGGGACTGAAGCTTTCTTT	CASSEPGQGGTEAFF
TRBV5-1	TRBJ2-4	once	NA	TGCGCCAGCAGCTTGGACTCGAGAGGGAGAGCCAAAAACATTCAGTACTTC	CASSLDSRGRAKNIQYF
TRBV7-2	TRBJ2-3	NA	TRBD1	TGTGCCAGCAGCCTTACGGGCCGGACAGGAGCTAGCACAGATACGCAGTATTTT	CASSLTGRTGASTDTQYF
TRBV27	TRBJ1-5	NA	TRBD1	TGTGCCAGCAGTCCCCGGGACAGGGATAGCAATCAGCCCCAGCATTTT	CASSPRDRDSNQPQHF
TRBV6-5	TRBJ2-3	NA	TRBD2	TGTGCCAGCAGTTACGGACTAGCGGGAGCCACAGATACGCAGTATTTT	CASSYGLAGATDTQYF
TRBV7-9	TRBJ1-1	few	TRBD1	TGTGCCAGCAGCTGGGACAGAAATGAAGCTTTCTTT	CASSWDRNEAFF
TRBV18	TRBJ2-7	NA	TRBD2	TGTGCCAGCTCACTGAATAGCGGGAACCAAAACGAGCAGTACTTC	CASSLNSGNQNEQYF
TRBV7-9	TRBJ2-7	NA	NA	TGTGCCAGCAGCTTAGGGCAGGGATCATATTCCTACGAGCAGTACTTC	CASSLGQGSYSYEQYF
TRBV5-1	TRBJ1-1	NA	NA	TGCGCCAGCAGCCCAAATGTCATGAACACTGAAGCTTTCTTT	CASSPNVMNTEAFF
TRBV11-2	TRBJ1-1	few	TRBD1	TGTGCCAGCAGCCCGGACAGGGGGACTGAAGCTTTCTTT	CASSPDRGTEAFF
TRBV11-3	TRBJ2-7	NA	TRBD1	TGTGCCAGCAGCTATAGACAGGGGGCGCGGGAGCAGTACTTC	CASSYRQGAREQYF
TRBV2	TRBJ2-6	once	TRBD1	TGTGCCAGGAAGGGGGCCGGGGCCAACGTCCTGACTTTC	CARKGAGANVLTF
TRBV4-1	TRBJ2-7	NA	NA	TGCGCCAGCAGCCAAGGGGTGACTAGATCCTACGAGCAGTACTTC	CASSQGVTRSYEQYF
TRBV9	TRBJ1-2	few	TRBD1	TGTGCCAGCAGCTCCGGAAGGGACAGGGGGAACGTTAACTATGGCTACACCTTC	CASSSGRDRGNVNYGYTF
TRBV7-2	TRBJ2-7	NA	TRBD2	TGTGCCAGCAGCCTACTGTACCTTAGCGGGAGGACTCTACGCGAGCAGTACTTC	CASSLLYLSGRTLREQYF
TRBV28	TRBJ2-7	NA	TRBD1	TGTGCCAGCAGGGATTGGACAGGGAGGAACGAGCAGTACTTC	CASRDWTGRNEQYF
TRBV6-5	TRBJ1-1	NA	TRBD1	TGTGCCAGCAGTGCGACAGGGACGCGCACTGAAGCTTTCTTT	CASSATGTRTEAFF
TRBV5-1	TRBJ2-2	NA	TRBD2	TGCGCCAGCAGATCCCGGGACGGGAGGGCCACCACCGGGGAGCTGTTTTTT	CASRSRDGRATTGELFF
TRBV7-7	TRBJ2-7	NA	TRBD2	TGTGCTAGCAGCCCAAGTAGCGGGGGATTAAACGAGCAGTACTTC	CASSPSSGGLNEQYF
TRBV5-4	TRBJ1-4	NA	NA	TGTGCCAGCAGCTTGGCGGGGGTCCGGAATGAAAAACTGTTTTTT	CASSLAGVRNEKLFF
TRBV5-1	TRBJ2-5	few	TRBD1	TGCGCCAGCAGCCCCGGGACAGTAAACCAAGAGACCCAGTACTTC	CASSPGTVNQETQYF
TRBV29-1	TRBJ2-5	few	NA	TGCAGCGCACGACTACAAGAGACCCAGTACTTC	CSARLQETQYF
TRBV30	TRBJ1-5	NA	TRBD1	TGTGCCTGGAGTGTTTGGGGACAGGGGAGTCAGCCCCAGCATTTT	CAWSVWGQGSQPQHF
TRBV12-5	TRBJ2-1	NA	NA	TGTGCTAGTGGACCTAGCTCATCCTACAATGAGCAGTTCTTC	CASGPSSSYNEQFF
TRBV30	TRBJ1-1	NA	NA	TGTGCCTGGAGTGTGGCCCTAACTACCCCTGAAGCTTTCTTT	CAWSVALTTPEAFF
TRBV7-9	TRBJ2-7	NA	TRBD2	TGTGCCAGCAGCTGGACTAGCGGATCCTACGAGCAGTACTTC	CASSWTSGSYEQYF
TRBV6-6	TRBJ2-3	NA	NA	TGTGCCAGTTCTTGGGGGGAACCAAGTAGCACAGATACGCAGTATTTT	CASSWGEPSSTDTQYF
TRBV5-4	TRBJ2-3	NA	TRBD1	TGTGCCAGCACCAAGGACAGGGATATGTTGGATACGCAGTATTTT	CASTKDRDMLDTQYF
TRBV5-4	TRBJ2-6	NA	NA	TGTGCCAGCAGCTTAGCCTCTGGGGCCAACGTCCTGACTTTC	CASSLASGANVLTF
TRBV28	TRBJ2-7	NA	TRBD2	TGTGCCAGCAGTCGGTCCGGGACTAGCGGGAGCAGGAAGGGGTACGAGCAGTACTTC	CASSRSGTSGSRKGYEQYF
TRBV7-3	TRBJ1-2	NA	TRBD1	TGTGCCAGCAGCTTAACGGCCCGGGACAGCTATGGCTACACCTTC	CASSLTARDSYGYTF
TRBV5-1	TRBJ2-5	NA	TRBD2	TGCGCCAGCAGCTTGTCTAGCGGAGAAGAGACCCAGTACTTC	CASSLSSGEETQYF
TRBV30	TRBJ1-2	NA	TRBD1	TGTGCCTGGAGAGGAAAGGGGGCGGATGGCTACACCTTC	CAWRGKGADGYTF
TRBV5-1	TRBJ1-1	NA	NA	TGCGCCAGCAGGGTCGCCGTGGAGACTGAAGCTTTCTTT	CASRVAVETEAFF
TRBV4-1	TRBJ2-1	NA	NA	TGCGCCAGCAGCCATCCAGGACAGAAACCCTACAATGAGCAGTTCTTC	CASSHPGQKPYNEQFF
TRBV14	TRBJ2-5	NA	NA	TGTGCCAGCAGCCTCCAGGGTCCGGAGACCCAGTACTTC	CASSLQGPETQYF
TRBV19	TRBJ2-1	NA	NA	TGTGCCAGTAGTACAACAGGACCCCACAATGAGCAGTTCTTC	CASSTTGPHNEQFF
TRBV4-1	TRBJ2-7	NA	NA	TGCGCCAGCAGCCAAGAAATAACAGGGTTCTACGAGCAGTACTTC	CASSQEITGFYEQYF
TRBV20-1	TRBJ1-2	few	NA	TGCAGTGCTAGACAGGGGAATGGCTACACCTTC	CSARQGNGYTF
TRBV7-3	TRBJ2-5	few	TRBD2	TGTGCCAGCAGCTTAGGCCGTCTAGCGGGAGTAGAGACCCAGTACTTC	CASSLGRLAGVETQYF
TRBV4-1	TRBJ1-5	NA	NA	TGCGCCAGCAGTGCGGTCGGCAATCAGCCCCAGCATTTT	CASSAVGNQPQHF
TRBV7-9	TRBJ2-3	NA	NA	TGTGCCAGCAGCTTAGGATATATGGGAGCTAAAGATACGCAGTATTTT	CASSLGYMGAKDTQYF
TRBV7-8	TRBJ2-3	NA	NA	TGTGCCAGCAGCCCGCGCGGGGCAGCGCCCACAGATACGCAGTATTTT	CASSPRGAAPTDTQYF
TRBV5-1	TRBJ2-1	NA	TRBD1	TGCGCCAGCAGCCACACAGGGGGACCGAACAATGAGCAGTTCTTC	CASSHTGGPNNEQFF
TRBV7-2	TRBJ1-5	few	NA	TGTGCCAGCAGCTTAGTACAGGGAGGGGATCAGCCCCAGCATTTT	CASSLVQGGDQPQHF
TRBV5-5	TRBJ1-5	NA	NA	TGTGCCAGCAGCCACCAACCCTATAGCAATCAGCCCCAGCATTTT	CASSHQPYSNQPQHF
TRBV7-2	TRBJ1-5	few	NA	TGTGCCAGCAGCTTCTACGGTCAGCCCCAGCATTTT	CASSFYGQPQHF
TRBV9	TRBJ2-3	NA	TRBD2	TGTGCCAGCAGCCCGGCTGGGACTAGCGGGAGGTTCGGGACAGATACGCAGTATTTT	CASSPAGTSGRFGTDTQYF